A single count supports the clone carrying this TCR beta chain. This sample stems from a study of blood T cell repertoires in COVID-19. Study-level information: Samples of COVID-19 (acute and convalescent) were obtained from the United States, Italy and Spain. Sources were T cells, B-cell-depleted T cells, or PBMCs; the material itself was cDNA or gDNA.

Germline CDR1 LGHNA, CDR2 YSLEER. Trimming cost V 0 bases and J 5 bases, with 11 bases left between them. The CDR3 contains 14 residues. Here immunoSEQ multiplex PCR was the method, and the copy in TCRdb shows in-frame clones only, minus some. This table has about 430,000 clones, 88% appearing once. Participants came from roughly 24 US areas, aged about 18 to 89 years. The TCR originated in a woman aged 18-29 years who had been exposed to COVID-19. This sequence joins TRBV4-3 and TRBJ2-7; D possibly corresponds to TRBD1 (6 bases). The sample consisted of PBMCs or T cells enriched from blood (not recorded which). The chain's CDR3 is CASSQDTGNNEQYF. The CDR3 DNA is TGCGCCAGCAGCCAAGATACAGGGAATAACGAGCAGTACTTC.